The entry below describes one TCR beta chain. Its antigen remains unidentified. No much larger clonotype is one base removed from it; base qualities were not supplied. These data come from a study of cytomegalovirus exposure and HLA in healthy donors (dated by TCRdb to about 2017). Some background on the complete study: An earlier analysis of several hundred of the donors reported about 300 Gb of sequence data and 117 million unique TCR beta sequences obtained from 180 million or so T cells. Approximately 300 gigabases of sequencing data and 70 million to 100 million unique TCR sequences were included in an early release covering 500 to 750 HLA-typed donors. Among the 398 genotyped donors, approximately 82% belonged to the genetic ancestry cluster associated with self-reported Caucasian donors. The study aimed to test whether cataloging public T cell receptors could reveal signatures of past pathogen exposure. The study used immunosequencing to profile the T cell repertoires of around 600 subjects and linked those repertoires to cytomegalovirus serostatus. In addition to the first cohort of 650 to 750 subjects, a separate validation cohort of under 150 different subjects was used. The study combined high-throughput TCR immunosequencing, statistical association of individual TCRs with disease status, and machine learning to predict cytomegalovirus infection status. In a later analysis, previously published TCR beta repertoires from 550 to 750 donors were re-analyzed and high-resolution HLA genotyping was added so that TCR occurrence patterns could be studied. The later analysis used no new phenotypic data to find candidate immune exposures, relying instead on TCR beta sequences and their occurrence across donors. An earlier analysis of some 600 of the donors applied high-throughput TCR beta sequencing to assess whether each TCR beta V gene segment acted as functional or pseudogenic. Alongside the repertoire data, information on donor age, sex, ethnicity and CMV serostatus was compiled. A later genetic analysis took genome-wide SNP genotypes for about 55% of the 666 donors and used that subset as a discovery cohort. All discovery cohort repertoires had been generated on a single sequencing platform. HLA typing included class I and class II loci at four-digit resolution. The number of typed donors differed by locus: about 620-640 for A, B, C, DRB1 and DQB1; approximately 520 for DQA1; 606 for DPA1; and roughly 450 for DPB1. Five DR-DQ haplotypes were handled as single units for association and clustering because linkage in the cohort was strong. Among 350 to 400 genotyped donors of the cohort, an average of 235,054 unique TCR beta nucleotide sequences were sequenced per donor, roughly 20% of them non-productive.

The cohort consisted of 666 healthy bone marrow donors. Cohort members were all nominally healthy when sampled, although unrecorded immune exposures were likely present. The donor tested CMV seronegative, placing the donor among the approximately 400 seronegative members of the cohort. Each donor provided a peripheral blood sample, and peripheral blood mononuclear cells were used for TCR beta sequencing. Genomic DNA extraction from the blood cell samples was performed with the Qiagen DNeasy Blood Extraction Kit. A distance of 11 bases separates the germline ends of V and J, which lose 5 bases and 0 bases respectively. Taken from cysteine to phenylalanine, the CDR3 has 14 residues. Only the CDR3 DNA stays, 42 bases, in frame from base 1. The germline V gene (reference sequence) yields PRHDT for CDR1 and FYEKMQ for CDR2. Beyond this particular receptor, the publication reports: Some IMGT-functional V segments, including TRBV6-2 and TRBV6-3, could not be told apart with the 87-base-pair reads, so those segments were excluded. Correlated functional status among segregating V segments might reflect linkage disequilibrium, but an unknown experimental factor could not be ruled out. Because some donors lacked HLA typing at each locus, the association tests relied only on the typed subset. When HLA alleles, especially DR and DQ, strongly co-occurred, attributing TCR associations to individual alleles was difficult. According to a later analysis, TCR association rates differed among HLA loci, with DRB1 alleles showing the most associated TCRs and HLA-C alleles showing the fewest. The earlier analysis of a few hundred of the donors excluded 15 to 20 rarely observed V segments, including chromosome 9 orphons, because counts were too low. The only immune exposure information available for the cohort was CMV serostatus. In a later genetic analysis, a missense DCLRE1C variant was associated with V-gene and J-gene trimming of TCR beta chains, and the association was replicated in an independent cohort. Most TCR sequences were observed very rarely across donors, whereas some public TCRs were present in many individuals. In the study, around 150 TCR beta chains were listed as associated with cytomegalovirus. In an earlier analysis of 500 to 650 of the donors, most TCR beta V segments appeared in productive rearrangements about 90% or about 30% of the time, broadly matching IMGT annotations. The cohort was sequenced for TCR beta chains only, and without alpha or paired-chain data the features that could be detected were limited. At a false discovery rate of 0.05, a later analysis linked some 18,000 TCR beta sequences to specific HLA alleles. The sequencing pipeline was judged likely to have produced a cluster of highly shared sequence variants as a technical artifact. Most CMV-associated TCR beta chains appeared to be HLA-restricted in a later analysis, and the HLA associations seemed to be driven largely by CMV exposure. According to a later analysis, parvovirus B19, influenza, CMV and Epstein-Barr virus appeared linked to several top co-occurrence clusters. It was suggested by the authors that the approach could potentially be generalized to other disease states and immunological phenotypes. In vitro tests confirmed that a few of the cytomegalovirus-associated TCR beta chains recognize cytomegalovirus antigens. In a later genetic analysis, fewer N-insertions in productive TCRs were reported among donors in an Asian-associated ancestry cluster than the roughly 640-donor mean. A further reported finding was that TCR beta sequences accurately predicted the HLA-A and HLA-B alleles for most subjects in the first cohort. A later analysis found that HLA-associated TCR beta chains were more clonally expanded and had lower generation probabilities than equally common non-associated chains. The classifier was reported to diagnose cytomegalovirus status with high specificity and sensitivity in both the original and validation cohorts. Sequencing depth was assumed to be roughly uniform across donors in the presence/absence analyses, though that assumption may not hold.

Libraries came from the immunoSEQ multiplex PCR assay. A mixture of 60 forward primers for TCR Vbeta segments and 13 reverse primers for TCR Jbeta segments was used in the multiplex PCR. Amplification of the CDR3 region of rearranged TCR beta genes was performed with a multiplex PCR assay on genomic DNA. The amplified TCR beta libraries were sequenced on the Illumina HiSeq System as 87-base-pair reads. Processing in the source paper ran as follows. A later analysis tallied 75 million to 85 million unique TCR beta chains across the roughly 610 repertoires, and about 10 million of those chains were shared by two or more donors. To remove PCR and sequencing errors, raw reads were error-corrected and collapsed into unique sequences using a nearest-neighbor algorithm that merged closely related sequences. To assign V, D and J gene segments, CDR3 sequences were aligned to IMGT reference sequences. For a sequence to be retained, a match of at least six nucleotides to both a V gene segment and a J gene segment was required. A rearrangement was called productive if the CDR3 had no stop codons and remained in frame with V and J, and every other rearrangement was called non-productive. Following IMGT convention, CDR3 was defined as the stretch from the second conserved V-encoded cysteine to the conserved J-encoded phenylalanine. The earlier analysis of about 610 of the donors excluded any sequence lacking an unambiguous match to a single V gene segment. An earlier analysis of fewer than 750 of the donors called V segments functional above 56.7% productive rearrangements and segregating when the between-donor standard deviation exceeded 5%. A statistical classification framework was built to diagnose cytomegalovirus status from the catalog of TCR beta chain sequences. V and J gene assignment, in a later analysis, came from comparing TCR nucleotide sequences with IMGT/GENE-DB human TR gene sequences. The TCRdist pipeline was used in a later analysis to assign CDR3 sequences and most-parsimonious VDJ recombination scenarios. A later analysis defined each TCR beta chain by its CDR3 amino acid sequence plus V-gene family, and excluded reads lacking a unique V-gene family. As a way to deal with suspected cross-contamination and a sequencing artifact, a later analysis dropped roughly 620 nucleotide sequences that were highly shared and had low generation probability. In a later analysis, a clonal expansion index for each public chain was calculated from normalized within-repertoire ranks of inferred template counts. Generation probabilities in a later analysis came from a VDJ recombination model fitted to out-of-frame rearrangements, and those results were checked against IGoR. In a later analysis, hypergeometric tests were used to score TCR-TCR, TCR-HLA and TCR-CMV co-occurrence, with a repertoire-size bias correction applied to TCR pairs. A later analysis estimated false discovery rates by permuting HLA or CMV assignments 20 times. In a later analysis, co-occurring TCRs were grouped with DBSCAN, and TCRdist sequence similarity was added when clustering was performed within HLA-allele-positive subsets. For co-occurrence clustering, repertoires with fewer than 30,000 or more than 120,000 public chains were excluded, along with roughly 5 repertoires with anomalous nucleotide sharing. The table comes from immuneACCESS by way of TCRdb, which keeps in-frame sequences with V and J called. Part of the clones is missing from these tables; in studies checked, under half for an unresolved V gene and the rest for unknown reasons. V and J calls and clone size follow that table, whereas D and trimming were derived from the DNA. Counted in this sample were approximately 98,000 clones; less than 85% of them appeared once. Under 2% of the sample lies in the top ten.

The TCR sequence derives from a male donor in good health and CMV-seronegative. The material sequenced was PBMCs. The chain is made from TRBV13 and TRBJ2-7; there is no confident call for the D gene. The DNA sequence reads TGTGCCAGCAGCCCCGTCTCCAGCTCCTACGAGCAGTACTTC. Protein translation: CASSPVSSSYEQYF. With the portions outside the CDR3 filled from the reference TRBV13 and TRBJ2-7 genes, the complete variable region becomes AAGVIQSPRHLIKEKRETATLKCYPIPRHDTVYWYQQGPGQDPQFLISFYEKMQSDKGSIPDRFSAQQFSDYHSELNMSSLELGDSALYFCASSPVSSSYEQYFGPGTRLTVT.